A single sample gave rise to the 5 T cell receptor beta chains below, sequenced in a study of immune evolution from preneoplasia to lung adenocarcinoma. Clones were sequenced by immunoSEQ multiplex PCR, and TCRdb holds only the in-frame ones, with some missing. This sample carries some 4,500 clones, over 70% of them seen once, and the ten largest clones take roughly 9%. Sequencing input: FFPE minimally invasive lung adenocarcinoma tissue. The origin of the receptors is a person aged 55-80 years with lung adenocarcinoma.

This clone was observed a single time. The chain carries TRBV2 and TRBJ2-7; 7 nucleotides line up with TRBD2. The V gene's germline CDR1 is SNHLY and CDR2 FYNNEI. The CDR3 is 17 residues long. The ends lost 7 bases at V and 0 bases at J; junction bases unmatched: 15. This CDR3 is CASILQRDLYSSYEQYF. DNA for the CDR3: TGTGCCAGCATTCTCCAGCGGGATTTATATAGCTCCTACGAGCAGTACTTC.

The CDR3 nucleotides read TGTGCCTGGAGCGCCGCTTCCCTAGCGGAGCAGTTCTTC. This codes for CAWSAASLAEQFF. The V and J genes are TRBV30 and TRBJ2-1; maybe TRBD2 (6 bases). CDR1 and CDR2 from the germline V gene are GTSNPN and SVGIG (reference sequence). V dropped 3 bases and J dropped 10 bases, with 16 bases sitting between them. The CDR3 spans 13 residues.

This sequence joins TRBV11-1 and TRBJ2-7, with D tentatively TRBD1 (5 bases). The CDR3 is 12 amino acids. CDR1 is SGHAT and CDR2 is FQDESV in the germline V gene (reference sequence). V shed 4 bases and J shed 5 bases, with 9 bases lying between them. CDR3 sequence (DNA): TGTGCCAGCAGCTCCCAGGGCCACGAGCAGTACTTC. Translation: CASSSQGHEQYF.

This rearrangement joins TRBV30 to TRBJ1-1; D remains unclear. The ends were cut back, 6 bases at V and 8 bases at J, with 19 bases in the middle. The V gene's germline CDR1 is GTSNPN and CDR2 SVGIG (reference sequence). The CDR3 is made up of 13 amino acids. CDR3 loop: CACPSSGSIEAFF. CDR3 nucleotides: TGTGCCTGCCCGTCATCGGGGAGTATCGAAGCTTTCTTT.

The rearrangement links TRBV7-3 to TRBJ2-3; 13 bases align to TRBD2. This CDR3 has 17 residues. Germline V CDR1 and CDR2: SGHTA, FQGTGA. V trimming: 5 bases; J trimming: 5 bases; junction bases outside the gene matches: 10. The CDR3 loop reads CASSNARTSGSLDTQYF. CDR3 DNA sequence: TGTGCCAGCAGCAACGCCCGGACTAGCGGGAGTTTAGATACGCAGTATTTT.